The clone carrying this T cell receptor (beta chain) was detected a few times. The antigen is not known. TCRdb's copy holds only in-frame clones and misses some; the assay was immunoSEQ multiplex PCR. The top ten hold around 1.5% of the sample, which has 130,000 or so clones, around 91% seen once. Trimming stripped 0 bases from V and 6 bases from J, with 9 bases between. The CDR3 spans 13 residues. CDR1 is LNHNV, CDR2 YYDKDF, per germline (reference sequence). This entry belongs to a study of T cell responses to AZD1222 COVID-19 vaccine. Turning to the study itself: Samples with a second dose at about 4 or about 12 weeks were pooled together.

General study results and limits: An increase in Spike-specific TCR breadth and depth was observed after two AZD1222 doses. Recipients of AZD1222 seropositive at baseline numbered only 5 or 6. Donors in the cohort were predominantly white British and more often female, and clonal diversity was possibly underestimated.

The chain combines TRBV15 with TRBJ2-7, with D perhaps matching TRBD1 (6 bases). This receptor was taken from an adult in good health. The source material was peripheral blood, sampled on day 0 of AZD1222 vaccination. The CDR3 is CATSRDGTSEQYV. CDR3 DNA sequence: TGTGCCACCAGCAGAGATGGGACAAGCGAGCAGTACGTC.